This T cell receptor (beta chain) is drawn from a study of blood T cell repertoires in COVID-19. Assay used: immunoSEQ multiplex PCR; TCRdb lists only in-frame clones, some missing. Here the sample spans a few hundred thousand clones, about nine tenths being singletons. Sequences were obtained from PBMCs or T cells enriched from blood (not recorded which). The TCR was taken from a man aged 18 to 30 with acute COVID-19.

The CDR3 loop is CASSQSTWTGRFSSYNEQFF. The CDR3, as DNA: TGTGCCAGCAGCCAATCGACCTGGACAGGGAGATTTAGCTCCTACAATGAGCAGTTCTTC. The chain links TRBV3-1 (or the pseudogene TRBV3-2) to TRBJ2-1; 8 bases agree with TRBD1. V dropped 2 bases and J dropped 0; count of bases not matched to a gene: 15. This CDR3 region has 20 residues. Germline V gene sequence: CDR1 LGHDT, CDR2 YNNKEL (reference sequence).